These 3 T cell receptor beta chains came from one sample sequenced in a study of CD8 T cells in ankylosing spondylitis. TCRdb used MiXCR to reprocess the 5' RACE reads, holding one entry per CDR3 protein. The table records 450,000 or so distinct CDR3 sequences, roughly a quarter of them present only once. General study points: Seemingly characteristic of ankylosing spondylitis blood was a TCR beta motif consisting of under 10 highly homologous variants.

Antigen specificity for these receptors is unknown. The sequenced sample consisted of blood, either unsorted or a sorted T cell fraction (not recorded which). All receptors come from a male donor with ankylosing spondylitis.

The chain recombines TRBV25-1 with TRBJ2-1; perhaps TRBD2 as D (5 bases). The CDR3 runs 14 residues. The germline V gene has CDR1 MGHDK and CDR2 SYGVNS. The V gene lost 7 bases and the J gene lost 6 bases, with 16 bases spanning the gap. The CDR3 nucleotides are TGTGCCAGCAAAGGACTCCAGCCGGGCAATGAGCAGTTCTTC. It encodes CASKGLQPGNEQFF.

This clonotype was found a few times. The chain is built from TRBV3-1 and TRBJ1-6, with a weak D call TRBD1 (5 bases). V lost 4 bases and J lost 7, with 17 bases in between. The length of the CDR3 is 16 residues. CDR1 and CDR2 (germline): LGHDT, YNNKEL (reference sequence). CDR3 loop: CASSRRPGTGNSPLHF. The CDR3 bases are TGTGCCAGCAGCCGCCGGCCCGGGACGGGGAATTCACCCCTCCACTTT.

The chain carries TRBV24-1 and TRBJ2-1; TRBD1 aligns across 9 bases. Losses at the gene ends were 4 bases for V and 8 bases for J; bases not matched to a gene: 8. Germline V gene sequence: CDR1 KGHDR, CDR2 SFDVKD. This CDR3 contains 15 residues. The CDR3 loop is CATSDSGTGPDEQFF. CDR3 nucleotide sequence: TGTGCCACCAGTGACTCCGGGACAGGGCCTGATGAGCAGTTCTTC.